What follows are 24 T cell receptor beta chains derived from one specimen sequenced in a study of long-term antiretroviral therapy in people with HIV. The assay used was immunoSEQ (version v3.0), run at survey level. Method: immunoSEQ multiplex PCR; TCRdb's copy keeps in-frame clones and lacks some. The sample carries about 43,000 clones, 86% recorded once. The specimen was unsorted PBMCs, collected 0.1 years before starting antiretroviral therapy. These receptors originate from a woman between 50 and 59 years old with HIV.

The genes are TRBV6-6 and TRBJ2-2; unclear D gene. The CDR3 loop spans 14 amino acids. V was pared by 0 bases and J by 0 bases, with 2 bases between. Germline V gene lookup returns CDR1 MNHNY and CDR2 SVGAGI (reference sequence). The CDR3 coding sequence is TGTGCCAGCAGTTACTCGTCGAACACCGGGGAGCTGTTTTTT. The encoded protein is CASSYSSNTGELFF.

V and J are TRBV4-1 and TRBJ2-5; possibly TRBD2 for D (6 bases). V shed 1 base and J shed 3 bases, with 15 bases lying between them. The CDR3 consists of 16 residues. CDR1 and CDR2 (germline): MGHRA, YSYEKL. The chain's CDR3 is CASSQGIAGSKETQYF. The CDR3 bases are TGCGCCAGCAGCCAAGGGATCGCGGGGTCAAAAGAGACCCAGTACTTC.

This chain uses TRBV5-4 with TRBJ2-1; 7 bases are shared with TRBD1. In germline, CDR1 is SGHNT, CDR2 YYREEE (reference sequence). The CDR3 is made up of 13 amino acids. Trimming cost V 6 bases and J 5 bases; bases outside gene matches: 5. CDR3 coding DNA: TGTGCCAGCAAGGGGGCCTTGGACAATGAGCAGTTCTTC. Protein: CASKGALDNEQFF.

The chain has TRBV9 and TRBJ2-1; 10 bases agree with TRBD2. The CDR3 totals 14 residues. The V and J ends lost 0 bases and 8 bases, in that order; junction bases with no gene match: 2. Germline lookup yields CDR1 SGDLS and CDR2 YYNGEE. In DNA, the CDR3 is TGTGCCAGCAGCGTAGCTAGCGGGGGAGATGAGCAGTTCTTC. Its protein product is CASSVASGGDEQFF.

In DNA, the CDR3 is TGTGCCAGCAAGGTCCCCGTGGGGAACACCGGGGAGCTGTTTTTT. Residues: CASKVPVGNTGELFF. The chain has TRBV2 and TRBJ2-2; no clear D. The V end lost 7 bases, the J end lost 1 base, and 13 bases lay between the germline ends. CDR1 SNHLY and CDR2 FYNNEI come from the germline V gene. The CDR3 extends over 15 amino acids.

The chain carries TRBV6-1 and TRBJ1-4; 7 bases line up with TRBD1. The CDR3 has 15 amino acids. V lost 7 bases, J lost 2 bases, and 7 bases stayed unmatched. Looked up from germline, CDR1 is MNHNS and CDR2 is SASEGT. CDR3 coding DNA: TGTGCCAGCACCCGGTTGGGACAGACTAATGAAAAACTGTTTTTT. This codes for CASTRLGQTNEKLFF.

The J gene is TRBJ2-7, the V gene TRBV29-1, with D possibly called TRBD1 or TRBD2 (5 bases each). The V end lost 6 bases, the J end lost 2 bases, and 17 bases lay between the germline ends. In germline, CDR1 is SQVTM, CDR2 ANQGSEA. The CDR3 sequence is 14 residues long. CDR3 protein: CSVRGATVTYEQYF. The CDR3 nucleotides read TGCAGCGTCCGGGGCGCGACAGTCACCTACGAGCAGTACTTC.

The chain has TRBV6-1 and TRBJ1-5; 11 nucleotides align to TRBD1. The length of the CDR3 is 16 residues. The V gene end was trimmed by 3 bases and the J gene end by 7 bases; junction bases not matched to a gene: 8. Germline CDR1 is MNHNS and CDR2 is SASEGT. In DNA, the CDR3 is TGTGCCAGCAGTGATGCAGGACAGGGGGCTCGACAGCCCCAGCATTTT. Residues: CASSDAGQGARQPQHF.

The V and J genes are TRBV5-1 and TRBJ2-7; 10 bases align to TRBD1. The CDR3 is 15 residues long. The germline CDR1 and CDR2 sequences are SGHRS and YFSETQ. V shed 3 bases and J 7 bases; nucleotides not matched to a gene: 10. In DNA form, the CDR3 reads TGCGCCAGCAGCTACCCCGGGACAGGGGTAGGGGAGCAGTACTTC. This encodes CASSYPGTGVGEQYF.

The V and J genes are TRBV25-1 and TRBJ2-7, with 7 bases fitting TRBD2. The CDR3 totals 13 residues. V trimming: 8 bases; J trimming: 3 bases; junction bases outside the gene matches: 7. Germline values: CDR1 MGHDK, CDR2 SYGVNS. CDR3 protein: CASSGLSIYEQYF. The CDR3 nucleotides are TGTGCCAGCTCGGGACTAAGTATCTACGAGCAGTACTTC.

The chain links TRBV15 to TRBJ2-3, with 8 positions matching TRBD2. CDR3 length: 18 residues. Germline CDR1 LNHNV, CDR2 YYDKDF (reference sequence). The V gene end was trimmed by 6 bases and the J gene end by 2 bases; junction bases not matched to a gene: 16. In DNA, the CDR3 is TGTGCCACCAGAATCGAGGGGAGCGGGGGACGCCTCACAGATACGCAGTATTTT. Translation: CATRIEGSGGRLTDTQYF.

The V gene is TRBV7-6, the J gene TRBJ2-7, with 10 bases matching TRBD2. V shed 0 bases, J shed 0 bases, and the junction held 8 bases outside the gene matches. This CDR3 spans 18 amino acids. The V gene's germline CDR1 is SGHVS and CDR2 FNYEAQ. The CDR3 is CASSLAIASGGSSYEQYF. The CDR3 DNA reads TGTGCCAGCAGCTTAGCGATAGCTAGCGGGGGCTCCTCCTACGAGCAGTACTTC.

The chain is built from TRBV2 and TRBJ1-6; D is ambiguous. Between the trimmed V and J ends, which lost 4 bases and 3 bases, there was a span of 10 bases. This CDR3 is built from 15 residues. The germline CDR1 and CDR2 sequences are SNHLY and FYNNEI. The CDR3 coding sequence is TGTGCCAGCAGTGGGGGTGGGGACTATAATTCACCCCTCCACTTT. Protein sequence: CASSGGGDYNSPLHF.

The CDR3 region is CASSLGQGAYYNEQFF. CDR3 coding DNA: TGTGCCAGCAGCTTGGGGCAGGGGGCTTACTACAATGAGCAGTTCTTC. The gene calls are TRBV5-4 and TRBJ2-1; 8 positions match TRBD1. This CDR3 is 16 amino acids long. After removal of 0 bases from V and 3 bases from J, the junction contained 5 bases not matched to a gene. Germline V lookup: CDR1 SGHNT, CDR2 YYREEE (reference sequence). Full variable domain (remainder filled in from reference TRBV5-4 and TRBJ2-1): ETGVTQSPTHLIKTRGQQVTLRCSSQSGHNTVSWYQQALGQGPQFIFQYYREEENGRGNFPPRFSGLQFPNYSSELNVNALELDDSALYLCASSLGQGAYYNEQFFGPGTRLTVL.

This rearrangement joins TRBV19 to TRBJ1-6; unclear D gene. The V end was cut by 2 bases, the J end by 5 bases, with 19 bases between. The CDR3 runs to 18 residues. The germline V gene encodes CDR1 LNHDA and CDR2 SQIVND (reference sequence). CDR3 nucleotides: TGTGCCAGTAGTATAAATCTGGGCTCGGTGCCGCATAATTCACCCCTCCACTTT. This codes for CASSINLGSVPHNSPLHF.

CDR3 loop: CASSSPWTGNEQFF. CDR3 DNA sequence: TGTGCCAGCAGCTCACCGTGGACAGGCAATGAGCAGTTCTTC. The chain has TRBV5-8 and TRBJ2-1; 7 nucleotides align to TRBD1. The CDR3 extends over 14 amino acids. The V gene's germline CDR1 is SGHTS and CDR2 YDEGEE. V shed 3 bases, J shed 6 bases, and the junction held 6 bases outside the gene matches.

V usage is TRBV7-2 and J usage is TRBJ1-5; the match to TRBD1 covers 7 bases. This CDR3 region has 15 residues. After removal of 1 base from V and 3 bases from J, the junction contained 3 bases not matched to a gene. Germline V lookup: CDR1 SGHTA, CDR2 FQGNSA. The CDR3 coding sequence is TGTGCCAGCAGCTTAGGGGGACAGATCAATCAGCCCCAGCATTTT. As protein: CASSLGGQINQPQHF.

The rearrangement links TRBV4-1 to TRBJ1-1; no definite D call. Germline CDR1 reads MGHRA; CDR2 reads YSYEKL. The CDR3 extends over 15 amino acids. V was clipped by 1 base and J by 0 bases, with 9 bases between them. CDR3 coding DNA: TGCGCCAGCAGCCAAGGCAAGGGCCTGAACACTGAAGCTTTCTTT. Its protein is CASSQGKGLNTEAFF.

J is TRBJ2-5 and V is TRBV30; D ambiguous. With 3 bases removed from V and 5 bases from J, the gap between germline ends came to 13 bases. The CDR3 runs 13 residues. From germline, CDR1 is GTSNPN and CDR2 SVGIG (reference sequence). This chain's CDR3 is CAWSPFGWETQYF. The CDR3, as DNA: TGTGCCTGGAGCCCCTTTGGGTGGGAGACCCAGTACTTC. The variable domain in full, completed from reference TRBV30 and TRBJ2-5, reads SQTIHQWPATLVQPVGSPLSLECTVEGTSNPNLYWYRQAAGRGLQLLFYSVGIGQISSEVPQNLSASRPQDRQFILSSKKLLLSDSGFYLCAWSPFGWETQYFGPGTRLLVL.

The V call is TRBV27, the J call TRBJ2-3; D could derive from TRBD1 or TRBD2 (6 bases each). V lost 4 bases, J lost 2 bases, and 16 bases lay in between. The CDR3 covers 16 residues. Germline loops: CDR1 MNHEY, CDR2 SMNVEV (reference sequence). The DNA of the CDR3 is TGTGCCAGCAGTTCAGACTTCGGGGGCTACACAGATACGCAGTATTTT. Translation gives CASSSDFGGYTDTQYF.

V and J are TRBV10-3 and TRBJ1-1; D call uncertain. This CDR3 has 13 amino acids. Germline lookup yields CDR1 ENHRY and CDR2 SYGVKD. V gave up 8 bases and J gave up 0 bases, with 10 bases separating them. CDR3 nucleotides: TGTGCCATCCTTCGGGAAATGAACACTGAAGCTTTCTTT. It translates to CAILREMNTEAFF.

This clone came up once. The chain links TRBV4-2 to TRBJ1-6, with no clear D. Germline V gives CDR1 LGHNA, CDR2 YNFKEQ. Trimming took 0 bases from V and 7 from J, leaving 13 bases between them. There are 16 residues in the CDR3. The CDR3 is CASSQDPGRWNSPLHF. CDR3 in DNA: TGTGCCAGCAGCCAAGATCCGGGAAGGTGGAATTCACCCCTCCACTTT.

This chain joins TRBV18 and TRBJ1-1; D is possibly TRBD1 (6 bases). Germline V lookup: CDR1 KGHSH, CDR2 LQKENI. With 2 bases removed from V and 8 bases from J, the gap between germline ends came to 15 bases. The CDR3 has 14 residues. CDR3: CASSPNLGGTEAFF. CDR3 DNA: TGTGCCAGCTCACCAAATCTTGGGGGCACCGAAGCTTTCTTT. The complete variable domain, with remaining parts taken from reference TRBV18 and TRBJ1-1, reads NAGVMQNPRHLVRRRGQEARLRCSPMKGHSHVYWYRQLPEEGLKFMVYLQKENIIDESGMPKERFSAEFPKEGPSILRIQQVVRGDSAAYFCASSPNLGGTEAFFGQGTRLTVV.

The chain recombines TRBV2 with TRBJ1-2; unclear D gene. Trimming took 0 bases from V and 4 from J, leaving 9 bases between them. The CDR3 sequence is 14 residues long. Germline CDR1 SNHLY, CDR2 FYNNEI. CDR3 loop: CASSEALSLYGYTF. CDR3 in DNA: TGTGCCAGCAGTGAAGCGTTAAGTCTCTATGGCTACACCTTC. Variable domain in full (rest from reference TRBV2 and TRBJ1-2): EPEVTQTPSHQVTQMGQEVILRCVPISNHLYFYWYRQILGQKVEFLVSFYNNEISEKSEIFDDQFSVERPDGSNFTLKIRSTKLEDSAMYFCASSEALSLYGYTFGSGTRLTVV.